In this sample, the clone carrying this T cell receptor (beta chain) turned up many times. Germline V gene data show CDR1 as SQVTM and CDR2 as ANQGSEA. The CDR3 length is 18 residues. With V trimmed by 3 bases and J by 0 bases, 9 bases remained unmatched. The data belong to a study of Graves' ophthalmopathy and Graves' hyperthyroidism. Researchers took RNA transcripts and amplified TCR beta CDR3 regions from them. In the first round, RT-PCR was carried out with HTBI primers, and a multiplex PCR formed the second round. TCRdb analysed the multiplex PCR reads with MiXCR anew, one entry per CDR3 protein. Found here are 600,000 to 950,000 distinct CDR3 sequences, roughly 41% of them singletons; the top ten hold 35% to 55%. Moderate-to-severe activity, CAS at least 3, NOSPECS at least 4 and duration under 3 months characterized donors with ophthalmopathy. Isolation of PBMCs was performed using over 8 ml of fresh peripheral blood.

This chain links TRBV29-1 with TRBJ2-6; 9 bases line up with TRBD1. Sequencing was performed on peripheral blood. This receptor was identified in an adult man with Graves' ophthalmopathy. CDR3 loop: CSVEGAQGANSGANVLTF. CDR3 sequence (DNA): TGCAGCGTTGAGGGGGCACAGGGGGCAAACTCTGGGGCCAACGTCCTGACTTTC.